The 21 T cell receptor beta chains listed next were all sequenced from one sample in a study of cytomegalovirus exposure and HLA in healthy donors (dated by TCRdb to about 2017). Library construction relied on the immunoSEQ multiplex PCR assay. For the multiplex PCR, a mixture combining 60 forward primers for TCR Vbeta segments and 13 reverse primers for TCR Jbeta segments was used. This is the immuneACCESS table as TCRdb keeps it, with only in-frame sequences that have V and J called. A part of the clones is gone; compared with another copy, unresolved V genes explain less than half, and the rest is unexplained. This sample lists fewer than 130,000 clones; 79% were detected once. The ten largest clonotypes hold about 3.1% of the sample. The sequenced material came from PBMCs. These receptor sequences come from a woman in her thirties or forties in good health and CMV-seronegative.

The chain has TRBV7-2 and TRBJ2-2; 7 positions match TRBD1. CDR3 length: 15 residues. In germline, CDR1 is SGHTA, CDR2 FQGNSA. The V and J ends lost 1 base and 10 bases, in that order; junction bases with no gene match: 9. The chain's CDR3 is CASSLGQGRVEELFF. The CDR3 coding sequence is TGTGCCAGCAGCTTAGGACAGGGTCGAGTTGAGGAGCTGTTTTTT. The full variable domain, rest sourced from reference TRBV7-2 and TRBJ2-2, is GAGVSQSPSNKVTEKGKDVELRCDPISGHTALYWYRQSLGQGLEFLIYFQGNSAPDKSGLPSDRFSAERTGGSVSTLTIQRTQQEDSAVYLCASSLGQGRVEELFFGEGSRLTVL.

The rearrangement joins TRBV7-2 to TRBJ2-7; the D gene is possibly TRBD2 (5 bases). The CDR3 covers 16 residues. Between the trimmed V and J ends, which lost 2 bases and 0 bases, there was a span of 14 bases. Germline-derived CDR1 and CDR2 are SGHTA and FQGNSA. The DNA of the CDR3 is TGTGCCAGCAGCTTAAATTCAGGACTTAGCTCCTACGAGCAGTACTTC. Its protein product is CASSLNSGLSSYEQYF.

This clone was observed a few times. The chain uses TRBV29-1 and TRBJ1-5; D not certain. Germline CDR1 and CDR2: SQVTM and ANQGSEA. CDR3 length equals 13 residues. Trimming removed 6 bases from V and 3 bases from J, with 12 bases in between. Here the CDR3 DNA reads TGCAGCGTCCGGGAGGTGGACAATCAGCCCCAGCATTTT. Residues: CSVREVDNQPQHF.

The V gene is TRBV28, the J gene TRBJ2-7; a weak D match, TRBD2 (6 bases). V lost 3 bases and J 2 bases, leaving 14 bases between the germline ends. The V gene's germline CDR1 is MDHEN and CDR2 SYDVKM. CDR3 length equals 15 residues. For the CDR3, the DNA is TGTGCCAGCAGTTTCGGGGGTAATCATGCCTACGAGCAGTACTTC. Amino acids: CASSFGGNHAYEQYF.

The CDR3 DNA is TGTGCCAGCAGTGAAATAGTGGTCTACAATGAGCAGTTCTTC. This translates into CASSEIVVYNEQFF. V and J are TRBV2 and TRBJ2-1; no clear D gene. V was cut by 2 bases and J by 3 bases, with 8 bases left in between. Germline V gene data show CDR1 as SNHLY and CDR2 as FYNNEI. The CDR3 has 14 amino acids.

J is TRBJ2-7 and V is TRBV11-2; TRBD2 agrees at 10 bases. V lost 1 base to trimming and J lost 5 bases; unmatched junction nucleotides: 5. This CDR3 has 15 residues. Germline V gene sequence: CDR1 SGHAT, CDR2 FQNNGV. CDR3: CASSLGGTSANEQYF. For the CDR3, the DNA is TGTGCCAGCAGCTTAGGGGGGACTAGCGCTAACGAGCAGTACTTC.

This chain connects TRBV7-9 to TRBJ1-2, with D tentatively TRBD1 (6 bases). CDR1 and CDR2 from the germline V gene are SEHNR and FQNEAQ (reference sequence). Trimming pared 0 bases from V and 4 bases from J, leaving 9 bases between. This CDR3 contains 14 residues. DNA for the CDR3: TGTGCCAGCAGCTTAGCGAACAGGGTCTATGGCTACACCTTC. Translated, it gives CASSLANRVYGYTF. Variable domain in full (rest from reference TRBV7-9 and TRBJ1-2): DTGVSQNPRHKITKRGQNVTFRCDPISEHNRLYWYRQTLGQGPEFLTYFQNEAQLEKSRLLSDRFSAERPKGSFSTLEIQRTEQGDSAMYLCASSLANRVYGYTFGSGTRLTVV.

This clone has more than one count but fewer than ten. The chain recombines TRBV6-6 with TRBJ2-7; 7 bases agree with TRBD1. The germline gives CDR1 MNHNY, CDR2 SVGAGI (reference sequence). Unmatched junction bases numbered 4, after V lost 5 bases and J lost 6 bases. The CDR3 spans 12 residues. The CDR3 bases are TGTGCCAGCAGTCCCGGACAGGTCGAGCAGTACTTC. Its protein product is CASSPGQVEQYF.

V and J are TRBV7-9 and TRBJ2-7; D uncertain. Trimming took off 0 bases at V and 8 bases at J, with 11 bases between the two ends. This CDR3 is built from 13 residues. The germline CDR1 and CDR2 sequences are SEHNR and FQNEAQ (reference sequence). The chain's CDR3 is CASSLARSQQQYF. In DNA form, the CDR3 reads TGTGCCAGCAGCTTAGCGCGGTCGCAACAGCAGTACTTC.

This chain uses TRBV5-4 with TRBJ1-1; 10 bases map to TRBD1. With V trimmed by 3 bases and J by 1 base, 6 bases remained unmatched. The CDR3 runs to 16 residues. CDR1 and CDR2 from the germline V gene are SGHNT and YYREEE (reference sequence). This chain's CDR3 is CASSWRDRGSNTEAFF. DNA for the CDR3: TGTGCCAGCAGCTGGCGGGACAGGGGATCGAACACTGAAGCTTTCTTT.

This clone was recorded a few times. The CDR3, as DNA: TGTGCCAGCAGCCCGGGACAGGGAATAACGCAGTATTTT. Translated: CASSPGQGITQYF. This chain joins TRBV5-6 and TRBJ2-3; 9 nucleotides agree with TRBD1. Germline trimming cut 4 bases from V and 9 bases from J; bases unmatched to any gene: 6. The CDR3 is 13 amino acids. Per the germline V gene, CDR1 is SGHDT and CDR2 is YYEEEE. The full variable domain, its missing parts supplied by reference TRBV5-6 and TRBJ2-3, is DAGVTQSPTHLIKTRGQQVTLRCSPKSGHDTVSWYQQALGQGPQFIFQYYEEEERQRGNFPDRFSGHQFPNYSSELNVNALLLGDSALYLCASSPGQGITQYFGPGTRLTVL.

The gene calls are TRBV27 and TRBJ1-1, with D perhaps TRBD1 (5 bases). Germline V gene lookup returns CDR1 MNHEY and CDR2 SMNVEV (reference sequence). Trimming stripped 3 bases from V and 5 bases from J, with 10 bases between. This CDR3 has 13 residues. CDR3: CASSFGGVTEAFF. The CDR3, as DNA: TGTGCCAGCAGTTTCGGGGGAGTGACTGAAGCTTTCTTT.

This chain joins TRBV2 and TRBJ2-5, with D unresolved. V dropped 2 bases and J dropped 5 bases, with 3 bases sitting between them. Looked up from germline, CDR1 is SNHLY and CDR2 is FYNNEI. The CDR3 spans 11 residues. The CDR3, as DNA: TGTGCCAGCAGTGAATATGAGACCCAGTACTTC. Translated, it gives CASSEYETQYF.

This clone was counted only a few times. The chain employs TRBV7-8 and TRBJ2-5; possibly TRBD2 for D (5 bases). Germline assignment: CDR1 SGHVS and CDR2 FQNEAQ. CDR3 length: 16 residues. V was pared by 1 base and J by 2 bases, with 14 bases between. The DNA for the CDR3 is TGTGCCAGCAGCTTAGGGGGAGCGTCCGATCAAGAGACCCAGTACTTC. As protein: CASSLGGASDQETQYF.

Comment on this clone: The germline gene is not matched at one end of the junction; a read error may be the cause. The gene calls are TRBV7-9 and TRBJ2-7, with TRBD2 identical over 7 bases. The germline V gene has CDR1 SEHNR and CDR2 FQNEAQ (reference sequence). The length of the CDR3 is 16 residues. The CDR3 bases are TGTTCCAGCAGCTTAGGCGGGAGAGGGAGCTCCTACGAGCAGTACTTC. It yields the protein CSSSLGGRGSSYEQYF. Combining the CDR3 with reference TRBV7-9 and TRBJ2-7 gives the whole variable domain DTGVSQNPRHKITKRGQNVTFRCDPISEHNRLYWYRQTLGQGPEFLTYFQNEAQLEKSRLLSDRFSAERPKGSFSTLEIQRTEQGDSAMYLCSSSLGGRGSSYEQYFGPGTRLTVT.

J is TRBJ1-4 and V is TRBV6-1, with 8 nucleotides matching TRBD1. V dropped 6 bases and J dropped 3; count of bases not matched to a gene: 3. The CDR3 consists of 14 residues. Germline V gene sequence: CDR1 MNHNS, CDR2 SASEGT. In DNA, the CDR3 is TGTGCCAGCAGCCTGACAGGGGCTAATGAAAAACTGTTTTTT. This gives the protein CASSLTGANEKLFF.

V and J are TRBV7-2 and TRBJ2-5; no reliable D call. This CDR3 is built from 13 residues. Germline CDR1 reads SGHTA; CDR2 reads FQGNSA. V gave up 1 base and J gave up 5 bases, with 8 bases separating them. CDR3 in DNA: TGTGCCAGCAGCTTAGGAGCGATGGAGACCCAGTACTTC. Protein sequence: CASSLGAMETQYF.

This chain connects TRBV28 to TRBJ2-1, with D maybe TRBD2 (6 bases). Per germline, CDR1 MDHEN and CDR2 SYDVKM. This CDR3 is built from 15 residues. Trimming shortened V by 5 bases and J by 8 bases, and 19 bases separated the two germline ends. CDR3 region: CASSPAGGMVHEQFF. CDR3 sequence (DNA): TGTGCCAGCAGTCCCGCTGGCGGGATGGTACATGAGCAGTTCTTC.

V and J are TRBV7-2 and TRBJ2-7; D might be TRBD1 (6 bases). CDR3 size: 12 residues. Germline V gene lookup returns CDR1 SGHTA and CDR2 FQGNSA. Deletions cut 2 bases from V and 7 bases from J, with 9 bases between. CDR3 nucleotide sequence: TGTGCCAGCAGCTTAAGCAGGGGAGAGCAGTACTTC. It encodes CASSLSRGEQYF.

This chain connects TRBV7-9 to TRBJ1-2; possibly TRBD1 for D (6 bases). This CDR3 contains 15 residues. Trimming stripped 5 bases from V and 6 bases from J, with 19 bases between. Germline V gene sequence: CDR1 SEHNR, CDR2 FQNEAQ (reference sequence). CDR3 nucleotide sequence: TGTGCCAGCAGCCGTACAGGGAAGGCTAATGATGGCTACACCTTC. Translating gives CASSRTGKANDGYTF. The full variable domain, rest sourced from reference TRBV7-9 and TRBJ1-2, is DTGVSQNPRHKITKRGQNVTFRCDPISEHNRLYWYRQTLGQGPEFLTYFQNEAQLEKSRLLSDRFSAERPKGSFSTLEIQRTEQGDSAMYLCASSRTGKANDGYTFGSGTRLTVV.

V is TRBV28 and J is TRBJ1-2, with D hard to call. The V end was cut by 6 bases, the J end by 4 bases, with 12 bases between. The CDR3 extends over 13 amino acids. CDR1 MDHEN and CDR2 SYDVKM come from the germline V gene. CDR3 amino acids: CASSQSGSYGYTF. The CDR3 bases are TGTGCCAGCAGCCAGTCCGGGTCCTATGGCTACACCTTC.